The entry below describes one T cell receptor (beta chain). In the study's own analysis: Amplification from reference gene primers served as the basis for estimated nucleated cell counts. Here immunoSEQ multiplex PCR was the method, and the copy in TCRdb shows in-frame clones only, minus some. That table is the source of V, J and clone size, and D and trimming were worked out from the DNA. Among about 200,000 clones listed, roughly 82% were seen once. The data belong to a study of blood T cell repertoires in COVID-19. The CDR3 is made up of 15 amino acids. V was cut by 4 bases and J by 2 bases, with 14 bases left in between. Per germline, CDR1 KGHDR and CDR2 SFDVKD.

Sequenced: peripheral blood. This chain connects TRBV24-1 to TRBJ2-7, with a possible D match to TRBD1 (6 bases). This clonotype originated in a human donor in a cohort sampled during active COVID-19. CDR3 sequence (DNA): TGTGCCACCAGTGAGGGGGACACGCTACCCTACGAGCAGTACTTC. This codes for CATSEGDTLPYEQYF.